Described below is a single T cell receptor beta chain sequence and its context. The source of the sample is a study of T cell responses to AZD1222 COVID-19 vaccine. TCRdb's copy holds only in-frame clones and misses some; the assay was immunoSEQ multiplex PCR. Found here are 130,000 to 150,000 clones, 91% of them singletons; the top ten hold more than 1.4%. This receptor was obtained from an adult in good health. Sequencing used peripheral blood, obtained on day 0 of AZD1222 vaccination.

The CDR3: CASRQGPPGQPQHF. CDR3 DNA: TGTGCCAGCAGACAGGGGCCCCCAGGTCAGCCCCAGCATTTT. The V gene is TRBV2, the J gene TRBJ1-5; 7 bases are shared with TRBD1. V lost 6 bases, J lost 6 bases, and 8 bases stayed unmatched. Germline V CDR1 and CDR2: SNHLY, FYNNEI. CDR3 size: 14 residues.